This T cell receptor (beta chain) stems from a study of CD8 T cells in ankylosing spondylitis. General observations from the study: Typical of ankylosing spondylitis blood, it appeared, was a TCR beta motif of fewer than ten highly homologous variants. Past studies reported some motif variants in reactive arthritis synovial fluid and blood. Clones that were linked to disease were CD8+ and were relatively rare in peripheral blood.

This CDR3 is built from 12 residues. The J segment lost 10 bases and the V segment lost 6 bases, leaving 7 bases of the junction unmatched. This clonotype was observed a handful of times. Antigen unknown. For TCR beta, libraries came from quantitative 5'-RACE with molecular barcodes. Each CDR3 protein gets one entry after TCRdb re-called the 5' RACE reads with MiXCR. Of under 250,000 distinct CDR3 sequences detected, roughly 32% appear once; the ten largest clones hold 4% to 5.5%. Sequencing input: blood, either unsorted or a sorted T cell fraction (not recorded which). This chain connects TRBV12-3 or TRBV12-4 to TRBJ2-5, with 8 bases fitting TRBD1. This clonotype was obtained from a male donor with ankylosing spondylitis or in good health (not recorded which). The CDR3 nucleotides are TGTGCCAGCAGCTATACAGGGGGTGGCCAGTACTTC. This codes for CASSYTGGGQYF.